What follows are 24 T cell receptor beta chains derived from one specimen sequenced in a study of blood T cell repertoires in COVID-19. Assay used: immunoSEQ multiplex PCR; TCRdb lists only in-frame clones, some missing. The repertoire has 200,000 to 250,000 clones, roughly four fifths of them found once; the top ten carry under 3.5%. Sequencing was performed on PBMCs or T cells enriched from blood (not recorded which). These receptors all come from a woman aged 55-70 years who had recovered from COVID-19.

This clone was detected once. In nucleotides, the CDR3 is TGTGCCAGCAGCGCCTACCCGGACATAAATAACTATGGCTACACCTTC. Translating it yields CASSAYPDINNYGYTF. The rearrangement joins TRBV9 to TRBJ1-2, with a tentative D call TRBD1 (5 bases). V lost 3 bases to trimming and J lost 1 base, with 16 bases between them. Germline CDR1 reads SGDLS; CDR2 reads YYNGEE. The CDR3 runs 16 residues.

V is TRBV21-1 and J is TRBJ1-6. TRBV21-1 is termed a pseudogene. The CDR3 has 16 amino acids. As DNA, the CDR3 is TGTGCCAGGACAAACAACGGGATGGGATATAATTCACCCCTCCACTTT. The encoded protein is CARTNNGMGYNSPLHF.

The CDR3 sequence: CASSQGLAVTYEQYF. The CDR3 DNA sequence: TGTGCCAGCAGCCAGGGACTAGCGGTTACCTACGAGCAGTACTTC. The chain couples TRBV4-2 to TRBJ2-7, with 11 positions matching TRBD2. With 3 bases clipped from V and 2 bases from J, the junction kept 3 bases outside the gene matches. Per the germline V gene, CDR1 is LGHNA and CDR2 is YNFKEQ. The CDR3 runs to 15 residues.

Points on this clone: The same CDR3 can be traced to other DNA sequences in this sample. This chain joins TRBV2 and TRBJ1-4; D remains unclear. V was pared by 3 bases and J by 0 bases, with 5 bases between. The CDR3 runs 14 residues. Germline V lookup: CDR1 SNHLY, CDR2 FYNNEI. The CDR3 DNA follows: TGTGCCAGCAGTGAGAGGGCAACTAATGAAAAACTGTTTTTT. Translated, it gives CASSERATNEKLFF.

The CDR3 region has the DNA TGTGCCTGGAGTGGTCAACTAGCGGACAACAATGAGCAGTTCTTC. Translated, it gives CAWSGQLADNNEQFF. The chain links TRBV30 to TRBJ2-1, with 8 bases identical to TRBD2. Germline trimming cut 1 base from V and 5 bases from J; bases unmatched to any gene: 7. This CDR3 has 15 amino acids. CDR1 GTSNPN and CDR2 SVGIG come from the germline V gene (reference sequence).

This clone was seen a handful of times. V usage is TRBV19 and J usage is TRBJ1-5; maybe TRBD1 (6 bases). The CDR3 contains 14 residues. Looked up from germline, CDR1 is LNHDA and CDR2 is SQIVND (reference sequence). V gave up 4 bases and J gave up 7 bases, with 14 bases separating them. As DNA, the CDR3 is TGTGCCAGTAGTACCTTACAGGGAGAACAGCCCCAGCATTTT. Residues: CASSTLQGEQPQHF.

This clone was counted once. The V and J genes are TRBV28 and TRBJ2-7; 14 nucleotides match TRBD2. Unmatched junction bases numbered 10, after V lost 5 bases and J lost 7 bases. The V gene's germline CDR1 is MDHEN and CDR2 SYDVKM. CDR3 length: 16 amino acids. CDR3 coding DNA: TGTGCCAGCAGTCCGACTGGACTAGCGGGAGGAGATGAGCAGTACTTC. Its translation is CASSPTGLAGGDEQYF. Full variable domain (outside the CDR3, taken from reference TRBV28 and TRBJ2-7): DVKVTQSSRYLVKRTGEKVFLECVQDMDHENMFWYRQDPGLGLRLIYFSYDVKMKEKGDIPEGYSVSREKKERFSLILESASTNQTSMYLCASSPTGLAGGDEQYFGPGTRLTVT.

The V and J genes are TRBV7-2 and TRBJ2-7, with TRBD1 matching over 9 bases. The CDR3 is 13 residues long. Trimming took 5 bases from V and 5 from J; bases not matched to a gene: 4. CDR1 and CDR2 from the germline V gene are SGHTA and FQGNSA. Here the CDR3 DNA reads TGTGCCAGCAGCCTGGACAGGGGCAACGAGCAGTACTTC. Its translation: CASSLDRGNEQYF.

The chain joins TRBV7-8 to TRBJ2-7; D is unclear. V lost 1 base to trimming and J lost 2 bases, with 3 bases between them. The V gene's germline CDR1 is SGHVS and CDR2 FQNEAQ. CDR3 length equals 12 residues. The chain's CDR3 is CASSLVAYEQYF. Written as DNA, the CDR3 is TGTGCCAGCAGCTTAGTCGCCTACGAGCAGTACTTC.

This sequence joins TRBV11-1 and TRBJ2-7; possibly TRBD1 for D (5 bases). Trimming shortened V by 2 bases and J by 5 bases, and 19 bases separated the two germline ends. CDR1 and CDR2 from the germline V gene are SGHAT and FQDESV (reference sequence). This CDR3 spans 16 amino acids. CDR3 protein: CASSLLYGPLRDEQYF. CDR3 coding DNA: TGTGCCAGCAGCTTACTCTACGGACCTCTCAGGGACGAGCAGTACTTC.

The genes are TRBV7-2 and TRBJ1-1; a weak D match, TRBD1 (5 bases). Germline V gene lookup returns CDR1 SGHTA and CDR2 FQGNSA. V lost 7 bases and J 5 bases, leaving 20 bases between the germline ends. CDR3 length equals 15 residues. The CDR3 is CASNLGPGGGTEAFF. CDR3 in DNA: TGTGCCAGCAACTTGGGGCCCGGCGGGGGGACTGAAGCTTTCTTT.

V gene TRBV20-1 combines with J gene TRBJ2-1; 14 bases agree with TRBD2. This CDR3 contains 19 residues. Trimming at V came to 3 bases and at J to 1 base, leaving 11 bases not matched to a gene. The germline V gene encodes CDR1 DFQATT and CDR2 SNEGSKA (reference sequence). The DNA of the CDR3 is TGCAGTGCTAGTGGACTAGCGGGAGGTACCCTCCTATCCTACAATGAGCAGTTCTTC. Protein: CSASGLAGGTLLSYNEQFF.

The rearrangement links TRBV29-1 to TRBJ1-2, with 9 bases lining up with TRBD1. Losses at the gene ends were 7 bases for V and 5 bases for J; bases not matched to a gene: 8. Germline V gives CDR1 SQVTM, CDR2 ANQGSEA. The CDR3 has 13 amino acids. CDR3 loop: CSAGTGWGYGYTF. The CDR3 DNA is TGCAGCGCGGGGACAGGGTGGGGGTATGGCTACACCTTC.

This clone was seen a handful of times. This CDR3 is also generated by other DNA sequences in the sample. The rearrangement joins TRBV5-1 to TRBJ1-1, with no clear D. CDR1 and CDR2 from the germline V gene are SGHRS and YFSETQ. With 2 bases removed from V and 1 base from J, the gap between germline ends came to 9 bases. The CDR3 totals 14 residues. The CDR3 DNA sequence: TGCGCCAGCAGCTTAGGACTGGGGAACACTGAAGCTTTCTTT. Translation: CASSLGLGNTEAFF.

As concerns this clone: One end of the junction does not line up with germline, which may come from a read error. The gene calls are TRBV7-9 and TRBJ1-2; D may be TRBD1 (6 bases). The germline gives CDR1 SEHNR, CDR2 FQNEAQ (reference sequence). The CDR3 length is 12 residues. The CDR3 region has the DNA TGTGCCAGCAGCTTAGAAGGGGACAAGACCTCTTTC. Translated: CASSLEGDKTSF.

The V gene is TRBV19, the J gene TRBJ2-7, with 8 bases matching TRBD1. Trimming took 6 bases from V and 0 from J; bases not matched to a gene: 13. The CDR3 extends over 17 amino acids. Looked up from germline, CDR1 is LNHDA and CDR2 is SQIVND (reference sequence). The CDR3 DNA follows: TGTGCCAGTAGGGCCCGGCAGGGGGCGATTAGCTCCTACGAGCAGTACTTC. Translation: CASRARQGAISSYEQYF.

The chain joins TRBV6-5 to TRBJ1-1; D call uncertain. The CDR3 is made up of 12 amino acids. Germline V gene lookup returns CDR1 MNHEY and CDR2 SVGAGI. The V gene lost 9 bases and the J gene lost 0 bases, with 8 bases spanning the gap. The CDR3 spells CASGRLNTEAFF. The CDR3 DNA sequence: TGTGCCAGTGGCAGATTGAACACTGAAGCTTTCTTT.

This clone was recorded only once. This chain joins TRBV6-5 and TRBJ1-5; D uncertain. Looked up from germline, CDR1 is MNHEY and CDR2 is SVGAGI. V was cut by 6 bases and J by 4 bases, with 10 bases left in between. The CDR3 spans 13 residues. The CDR3 bases are TGTGCCAGCAGAGAGGGAGGAAATCAGCCCCAGCATTTT. Its protein product is CASREGGNQPQHF.

The rearrangement uses TRBV12-3 or TRBV12-4 and TRBJ2-2; unclear D gene. The CDR3 has 13 amino acids. V was cut by 6 bases and J by 4 bases, with 9 bases left in between. CDR3: CASSLGSTGELFF. The CDR3 region has the DNA TGTGCCAGCAGCCTCGGGTCCACCGGGGAGCTGTTTTTT.

This clone was observed many times. This sequence joins TRBV10-3 and TRBJ2-7; 10 positions agree with TRBD1. The CDR3 runs 14 residues. From germline, CDR1 is ENHRY and CDR2 SYGVKD. The trim removed 5 bases at V and 2 bases at J, leaving 3 bases unmatched. The CDR3 sequence is CAISPGQGAYEQYF. The DNA for the CDR3 is TGTGCCATCAGTCCAGGACAGGGGGCCTACGAGCAGTACTTC.

The chain carries TRBV7-2 and TRBJ1-2, with D maybe TRBD1 (5 bases). This CDR3 is 15 amino acids long. The V end lost 2 bases, the J end lost 3 bases, and 13 bases lay between the germline ends. Germline CDR1 and CDR2: SGHTA and FQGNSA. The CDR3 coding sequence is TGTGCCAGCAGCTTAAGCAGGGAGGCTTACTATGGCTACACCTTC. This codes for CASSLSREAYYGYTF.

The chain links TRBV11-3 to TRBJ1-1; D gene uncertain. Germline CDR1 and CDR2: SGHNT and YENEEA. The V gene lost 6 bases and the J gene lost 5 bases, with 16 bases spanning the gap. The CDR3 runs to 14 residues. This CDR3 is CASRAGREGTEAFF. CDR3 sequence (DNA): TGTGCCAGCAGAGCCGGGAGAGAGGGAACTGAAGCTTTCTTT.

CDR3 loop: CASSLAGRSSYEQYF. The CDR3 DNA is TGTGCCAGCAGCTTAGCGGGTAGGAGCTCCTACGAGCAGTACTTC. V is TRBV11-2 and J is TRBJ2-7; unclear D gene. V shed 1 base and J shed 0 bases, with 10 bases lying between them. The CDR3 is 15 residues long. Germline lookup yields CDR1 SGHAT and CDR2 FQNNGV. Variable domain in full (rest from reference TRBV11-2 and TRBJ2-7): EAGVAQSPRYKIIEKRQSVAFWCNPISGHATLYWYQQILGQGPKLLIQFQNNGVVDDSQLPKDRFSAERLKGVDSTLKIQPAKLEDSAVYLCASSLAGRSSYEQYFGPGTRLTVT.

As DNA, the CDR3 is TGTGCCAGCAGCCGGGGACAGTTCAATCAGCCCCAGCATTTT. This codes for CASSRGQFNQPQHF. The chain carries TRBV7-2 and TRBJ1-5; 7 positions agree with TRBD1. The CDR3 runs to 14 residues. The trim removed 5 bases at V and 3 bases at J, leaving 4 bases unmatched. The germline V gene encodes CDR1 SGHTA and CDR2 FQGNSA.